These T cell receptor beta chains were read from a single sample in a study of blood T cell repertoires in COVID-19. Profiled with immunoSEQ multiplex PCR; TCRdb holds only in-frame clones, not every one. The data show some 490,000 clones, with roughly nine tenths seen just once and more than 7.5% held by the top ten. Sequencing used PBMCs or T cells enriched from blood (not recorded which). These receptors all come from a woman aged 55-69 years who had recovered from COVID-19. CDR3s include the opening cysteine and the closing phenylalanine or tryptophan. Fields, in order: D gene, V gene, J gene, clone size, CDR3 DNA, CDR3 protein. The D gene is left open where the match is weak. Some rows have no size entry. The others give once, few or many, or a class for an expanded clone.

d_call: NA
v_call: TRBV11-2
j_call: TRBJ2-7
clone_size: NA
cdr3_nt: TGTGCCAGCAGCTTAGGCCCGGGCTCCTACGAGCAGTACTTC
cdr3_aa: CASSLGPGSYEQYF

d_call: NA
v_call: TRBV2
j_call: TRBJ1-2
clone_size: NA
cdr3_nt: TGTGCCAGCAGTGTGGAGAGCGACTATGGCTACACCTTC
cdr3_aa: CASSVESDYGYTF

d_call: NA
v_call: TRBV6-5
j_call: TRBJ2-5
clone_size: NA
cdr3_nt: TGTGCCAGCAGGGATCTGGTCGGGTATCAAGAGACCCAGTACTTC
cdr3_aa: CASRDLVGYQETQYF

d_call: TRBD1
v_call: TRBV27
j_call: TRBJ2-7
clone_size: NA
cdr3_nt: TGTGCCAGCAGTTTAGTTGGGGACAGTGCCTACGAGCAGTACTTC
cdr3_aa: CASSLVGDSAYEQYF

d_call: NA
v_call: TRBV4-2
j_call: TRBJ2-1
clone_size: once
cdr3_nt: TGTGCCAGCAGCCAAGGCCGGGACTTACTATCGTACAATGAGCAGTTCTTC
cdr3_aa: CASSQGRDLLSYNEQFF

d_call: TRBD1
v_call: TRBV5-1
j_call: TRBJ1-6
clone_size: NA
cdr3_nt: TGCGCCAGCAGCTTAGCCGCCGGGACAGGGAGTTCACCCCTCCACTTT
cdr3_aa: CASSLAAGTGSSPLHF

d_call: TRBD1
v_call: TRBV5-1
j_call: TRBJ1-1
clone_size: NA
cdr3_nt: TGCGCCAGCAGCTTGGGGACAGGGGGAACTGAAGCTTTCTTT
cdr3_aa: CASSLGTGGTEAFF

d_call: TRBD1
v_call: TRBV28
j_call: TRBJ2-1
clone_size: NA
cdr3_nt: TGTGCCAGCAGCTCGGGACAGGGGGCGAGGAATGAGCAGTTCTTC
cdr3_aa: CASSSGQGARNEQFF

d_call: TRBD1
v_call: TRBV4-1
j_call: TRBJ1-5
clone_size: NA
cdr3_nt: TGCGCCAGCAGCCCTCGACAGGGTACAGGGGATCAGCCCCAGCATTTT
cdr3_aa: CASSPRQGTGDQPQHF

d_call: NA
v_call: TRBV4-1
j_call: TRBJ1-1
clone_size: NA
cdr3_nt: TGCGCCAGCAGCCAAGACAGAAACACTGAAGCTTTCTTT
cdr3_aa: CASSQDRNTEAFF

d_call: NA
v_call: TRBV2
j_call: TRBJ2-3
clone_size: NA
cdr3_nt: TGTGCCAGCAGTGTTAGGAGGACAGATACGCAGTATTTT
cdr3_aa: CASSVRRTDTQYF

d_call: TRBD2
v_call: TRBV5-4
j_call: TRBJ2-3
clone_size: NA
cdr3_nt: TGTGCCAGCAGCTTGCCCAGCGGGGGGTCCACAGATACGCAGTATTTT
cdr3_aa: CASSLPSGGSTDTQYF

d_call: NA
v_call: TRBV2
j_call: TRBJ1-4
clone_size: NA
cdr3_nt: TGTGCCAGCCACATGGGACAAATTGTTGAAAAACTGTTTTTT
cdr3_aa: CASHMGQIVEKLFF

d_call: TRBD1
v_call: TRBV2
j_call: TRBJ1-6
clone_size: NA
cdr3_nt: TGTGCCAGCATCAGGGGGCAGGTGAATTCACCCCTCCACTTT
cdr3_aa: CASIRGQVNSPLHF

d_call: TRBD2
v_call: TRBV2
j_call: TRBJ2-5
clone_size: NA
cdr3_nt: TGTGCCAGCAGTAGGGGAGGGACTAACCAAGAGACCCAGTACTTC
cdr3_aa: CASSRGGTNQETQYF

d_call: NA
v_call: TRBV7-9
j_call: TRBJ1-2
clone_size: NA
cdr3_nt: TGTGCCAGCAGATCCTCCCAGGCCGACTATGGCTACACCTTC
cdr3_aa: CASRSSQADYGYTF

d_call: NA
v_call: TRBV19
j_call: TRBJ1-6
clone_size: NA
cdr3_nt: TGTGCCAGTAGTATCCCTCCTACTATCGCCCTCCACTTT
cdr3_aa: CASSIPPTIALHF

d_call: TRBD1
v_call: TRBV7-9
j_call: TRBJ1-6
clone_size: NA
cdr3_nt: TGTGCCAGCAGCCCCGGACAGGACGGGTCACCCCTCCACTTT
cdr3_aa: CASSPGQDGSPLHF

d_call: NA
v_call: TRBV6-5
j_call: TRBJ1-2
clone_size: NA
cdr3_nt: TGTGCCAGCAGTTACTTGACGGACACCGTCTATGGCTACACCTTC
cdr3_aa: CASSYLTDTVYGYTF

d_call: NA
v_call: TRBV27
j_call: TRBJ1-5
clone_size: NA
cdr3_nt: TGTGCCAGCAGTGCATCCACGTCAGGGGCCGTCCAGCCCCAGCATTTT
cdr3_aa: CASSASTSGAVQPQHF

d_call: TRBD1
v_call: TRBV5-1
j_call: TRBJ2-7
clone_size: NA
cdr3_nt: TGCGCCAGCAGCCCTCCGGGACAGGATCCTTCCTACGAGCAGTACTTC
cdr3_aa: CASSPPGQDPSYEQYF

d_call: TRBD1
v_call: TRBV5-4
j_call: TRBJ2-2
clone_size: NA
cdr3_nt: TGTGCCAGCAGCCCCACAGGGGACGCGGGGAACACCGGGGAGCTGTTTTTT
cdr3_aa: CASSPTGDAGNTGELFF

d_call: NA
v_call: TRBV5-4
j_call: TRBJ1-1
clone_size: once
cdr3_nt: TGTGCCAGCAGCTTGGCAGGGCCCCTGAACACTGAAGCTTTCTTT
cdr3_aa: CASSLAGPLNTEAFF

d_call: TRBD1
v_call: TRBV2
j_call: TRBJ1-6
clone_size: NA
cdr3_nt: TGTGCCAGCAGTGGGACAGGGGGATCCTATAATTCACCCCTCCACTTT
cdr3_aa: CASSGTGGSYNSPLHF

d_call: NA
v_call: TRBV5-1
j_call: TRBJ1-4
clone_size: NA
cdr3_nt: TGCGCCAGCAGCTTGGGCCAGGATGGGGAAAAACTGTTTTTT
cdr3_aa: CASSLGQDGEKLFF

d_call: TRBD1
v_call: TRBV28
j_call: TRBJ2-4
clone_size: NA
cdr3_nt: TGTGCCAGCAGTCCCCATACAGGGGGAAAAGCCAAAAACATTCAGTACTTC
cdr3_aa: CASSPHTGGKAKNIQYF

d_call: NA
v_call: TRBV28
j_call: TRBJ2-2
clone_size: few
cdr3_nt: TGTGCCAGCAGACGAGTGCCGTCCGGGGAGCTGTTTTTT
cdr3_aa: CASRRVPSGELFF

d_call: NA
v_call: TRBV4-1
j_call: TRBJ1-2
clone_size: few
cdr3_nt: TGCGCCAGCAGCCAAGATTTACTGGCAGGCGGGTATGGCTACACCTTC
cdr3_aa: CASSQDLLAGGYGYTF

d_call: NA
v_call: TRBV29-1
j_call: TRBJ1-1
clone_size: NA
cdr3_nt: TGCAGCGTCTCCCCGAGGACAGTGAACACTGAAGCTTTCTTT
cdr3_aa: CSVSPRTVNTEAFF

d_call: NA
v_call: TRBV6-6
j_call: TRBJ1-5
clone_size: NA
cdr3_nt: TGTGCCAGCAGTCCGTCCGGACTTTACGGGAGCAATCAGCCCCAGCATTTT
cdr3_aa: CASSPSGLYGSNQPQHF